The 18 T cell receptor beta chains below were found in one sample sequenced in a study of blood T cell repertoires in COVID-19. The protocol was immunoSEQ multiplex PCR, while the TCRdb copy is restricted to in-frame clones and leaves out a portion. Of about 250,000 clones listed, 80% to 90% are singletons. Material for sequencing was PBMCs or T cells enriched from blood (not recorded which). The receptor set was obtained from a woman younger than 30 who had recovered from COVID-19.

The chain joins TRBV7-2 to TRBJ2-7; 10 bases are a match to TRBD1. Germline V gene lookup returns CDR1 SGHTA and CDR2 FQGNSA. CDR3 length equals 16 residues. After removal of 4 bases from V and 3 bases from J, the junction contained 9 bases not matched to a gene. CDR3 DNA: TGTGCCAGCAGCTCTAAAGCCGGGACAGGGGTCTACGAGCAGTACTTC. Translating gives CASSSKAGTGVYEQYF.

This chain connects TRBV4-2 to TRBJ2-1, with 12 bases that match TRBD2. The germline V gene has CDR1 LGHNA and CDR2 YNFKEQ. The CDR3 extends over 16 amino acids. V shed 0 bases and J 5 bases; nucleotides not matched to a gene: 2. CDR3 nucleotides: TGTGCCAGCAGCCAAGATCTAGCGGGGGGGAACAATGAGCAGTTCTTC. Protein sequence: CASSQDLAGGNNEQFF.

CDR3 DNA sequence: TGTGCCAGCAGTACCGGCTGGACAGGTATGAACACTGAAGCTTTCTTT. Translation: CASSTGWTGMNTEAFF. V gene TRBV27 combines with J gene TRBJ1-1, with TRBD1 matching 7 bases. CDR1 and CDR2 (germline): MNHEY, SMNVEV (reference sequence). This CDR3 has 16 residues. V shed 5 bases, J shed 0 bases, and the junction held 9 bases outside the gene matches.

This sequence joins TRBV5-1 and TRBJ2-1; 8 nucleotides align to TRBD2. The CDR3 consists of 19 residues. Losses at the gene ends were 5 bases for V and 0 bases for J; bases not matched to a gene: 16. Germline V gene lookup returns CDR1 SGHRS and CDR2 YFSETQ. The CDR3 bases are TGCGCCAGCAGTGCCGACTGGGGGCGGGGGGCCCTCTCCTACAATGAGCAGTTCTTC. As protein: CASSADWGRGALSYNEQFF.

This chain links TRBV5-6 with TRBJ2-5, with 9 bases fitting TRBD1. Germline values: CDR1 SGHDT, CDR2 YYEEEE. The CDR3 sequence is 14 residues long. V lost 2 bases and J lost 4; bases outside the gene matches: 3. CDR3 sequence (DNA): TGTGCCAGCAGCTTCGGGACAGGGAGAGAGACCCAGTACTTC. Translating it yields CASSFGTGRETQYF.

The rearrangement links TRBV3-1 (or the pseudogene TRBV3-2) to TRBJ1-6; D is unclear. V lost 6 bases and J lost 2, with 8 bases in between. The CDR3 loop spans 14 amino acids. Germline values: CDR1 LGHDT, CDR2 YNNKEL (reference sequence). The CDR3 spells CASSLRAYNSPLHF. DNA of the CDR3: TGTGCCAGCAGTCTGCGGGCCTATAATTCACCCCTCCACTTT.

The sample holds a few counts of this clone. The chain is built from TRBV6-2 or TRBV6-3 and TRBJ2-7, with 8 bases matching TRBD1. Losses at the gene ends were 5 bases for V and 0 bases for J; bases not matched to a gene: 6. This CDR3 has 15 amino acids. From germline, CDR1 is MNHEY and CDR2 SVGEGT. Here the CDR3 reads CASSKRTGSSYEQYF. In DNA, the CDR3 is TGTGCCAGCAGTAAACGGACAGGGAGCTCCTACGAGCAGTACTTC.

The chain couples TRBV28 to TRBJ1-1; D gene uncertain. Trimming cost V 3 bases and J 8 bases, with 13 bases left between them. From germline, CDR1 is MDHEN and CDR2 SYDVKM. The CDR3 is made up of 13 amino acids. As DNA, the CDR3 is TGTGCCAGCAGTTTGAGTTATACCGGGGAAGCTTTCTTT. It is translated as CASSLSYTGEAFF.

V and J are TRBV21-1 and TRBJ1-3; the tabulated D call, TRBD1, remains unverified against the DNA. TRBV21-1 is noted as a pseudogene. This CDR3 has 15 amino acids. The CDR3 DNA follows: TGTGCCAGCAGCCCAAGGGGCGGCTCTGGAAACACCATATATTTT. Its protein is CASSPRGGSGNTIYF.

The gene calls are TRBV4-2 and TRBJ1-4; 7 positions match TRBD1. This CDR3 is 15 amino acids long. Germline values: CDR1 LGHNA, CDR2 YNFKEQ. Unmatched junction bases numbered 2, after V lost 0 bases and J lost 4 bases. This CDR3 is CASSQETGFNEKLFF. The CDR3 region has the DNA TGTGCCAGCAGCCAAGAGACAGGGTTTAATGAAAAACTGTTTTTT.

The chain is built from TRBV28 and TRBJ1-1; TRBD1 is a possible D gene (6 bases). Germline values: CDR1 MDHEN, CDR2 SYDVKM. The CDR3 runs to 14 residues. The germline V and J ends were trimmed by 3 bases and 7 bases, with 15 bases remaining between them. CDR3 loop: CASSFLGARIEAFF. The CDR3 coding sequence is TGTGCCAGCAGTTTCCTGGGGGCGCGGATTGAAGCTTTCTTT.

This clone was seen a few times. V gene TRBV7-2 combines with J gene TRBJ1-1; D possibly corresponds to TRBD1 (5 bases). The germline V gene has CDR1 SGHTA and CDR2 FQGNSA. The CDR3 covers 13 residues. V was pared by 2 bases and J by 3 bases, with 7 bases between. For the CDR3, the DNA is TGTGCCAGCAGCTTATCCAGGGACACTGAAGCTTTCTTT. This codes for CASSLSRDTEAFF.

The chain has TRBV28 and TRBJ1-5, with D unresolved. From germline, CDR1 is MDHEN and CDR2 SYDVKM. V lost 3 bases to trimming and J lost 0 bases, with 9 bases between them. CDR3 length: 15 residues. The CDR3, as DNA: TGTGCCAGCAGTTTTGCCAGCGATAGCAATCAGCCCCAGCATTTT. Its translation is CASSFASDSNQPQHF. Drawing the rest from reference TRBV28 and TRBJ1-5, the complete variable domain is DVKVTQSSRYLVKRTGEKVFLECVQDMDHENMFWYRQDPGLGLRLIYFSYDVKMKEKGDIPEGYSVSREKKERFSLILESASTNQTSMYLCASSFASDSNQPQHFGDGTRLSIL.

The chain combines TRBV13 with TRBJ1-2; 7 nucleotides align to TRBD1. Germline V CDR1 and CDR2: PRHDT, FYEKMQ (reference sequence). The CDR3 spans 16 residues. Trimming at V came to 5 bases and at J to 6 bases, leaving 15 bases not matched to a gene. The CDR3 protein is CASSRILAGGNNGYTF. The CDR3 DNA follows: TGTGCCAGCAGCCGCATTCTTGCAGGGGGAAACAATGGCTACACCTTC.

Only one count was recorded for this clone. This sequence joins TRBV18 and TRBJ1-5, with TRBD1 matching 8 bases. Germline trimming cut 0 bases from V and 4 bases from J; bases unmatched to any gene: 5. Per the germline V gene, CDR1 is KGHSH and CDR2 is LQKENI. The CDR3 has 16 residues. The CDR3 sequence is CASSPPEDRANQPQHF. The CDR3 DNA reads as TGTGCCAGCTCACCACCGGAGGACAGGGCTAATCAGCCCCAGCATTTT.

This chain connects TRBV11-2 to TRBJ1-1, with D tentatively TRBD1 (6 bases). The germline V gene has CDR1 SGHAT and CDR2 FQNNGV. V lost 5 bases, J lost 0 bases, and 22 bases lay in between. The CDR3 runs to 18 residues. For the CDR3, the DNA is TGTGCCAGCAGCCCCGGGACGGGACAAAGTTTAATGAACACTGAAGCTTTCTTT. It codes for CASSPGTGQSLMNTEAFF.

The V call is TRBV24-1, the J call TRBJ2-1, with D tentatively TRBD2 (6 bases). V lost 0 bases and J lost 6, with 8 bases in between. Germline CDR1 KGHDR, CDR2 SFDVKD. There are 14 residues in the CDR3. The CDR3 region is CATSDLRRGNEQFF. In DNA, the CDR3 is TGTGCCACCAGTGATTTGAGGAGGGGCAATGAGCAGTTCTTC.

The gene calls are TRBV10-1 and TRBJ1-6, with 7 positions matching TRBD1. This CDR3 spans 15 amino acids. Germline V gene sequence: CDR1 WNHNN, CDR2 SYGVQD (reference sequence). V gave up 7 bases and J gave up 8 bases; unmatched junction bases: 11. The CDR3 sequence: CASISTGWDDSPLHF. In DNA, the CDR3 is TGCGCCAGCATCTCGACAGGGTGGGACGATTCACCCCTCCACTTT.